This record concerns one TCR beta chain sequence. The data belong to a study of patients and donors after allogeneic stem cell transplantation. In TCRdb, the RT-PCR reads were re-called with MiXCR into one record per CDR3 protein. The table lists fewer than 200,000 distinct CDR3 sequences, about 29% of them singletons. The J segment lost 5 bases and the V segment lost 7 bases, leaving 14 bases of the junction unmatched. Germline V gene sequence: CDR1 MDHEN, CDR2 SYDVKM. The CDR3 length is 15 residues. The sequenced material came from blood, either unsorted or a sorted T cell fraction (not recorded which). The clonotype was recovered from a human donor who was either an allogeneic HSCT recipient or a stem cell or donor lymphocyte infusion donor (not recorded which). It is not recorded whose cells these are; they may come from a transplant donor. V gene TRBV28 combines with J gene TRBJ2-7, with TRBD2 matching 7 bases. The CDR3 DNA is TGTGCCAGCATCGCCCTGGGAGGGCCTAAAGACGAGCAGTACTTC. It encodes CASIALGGPKDEQYF.